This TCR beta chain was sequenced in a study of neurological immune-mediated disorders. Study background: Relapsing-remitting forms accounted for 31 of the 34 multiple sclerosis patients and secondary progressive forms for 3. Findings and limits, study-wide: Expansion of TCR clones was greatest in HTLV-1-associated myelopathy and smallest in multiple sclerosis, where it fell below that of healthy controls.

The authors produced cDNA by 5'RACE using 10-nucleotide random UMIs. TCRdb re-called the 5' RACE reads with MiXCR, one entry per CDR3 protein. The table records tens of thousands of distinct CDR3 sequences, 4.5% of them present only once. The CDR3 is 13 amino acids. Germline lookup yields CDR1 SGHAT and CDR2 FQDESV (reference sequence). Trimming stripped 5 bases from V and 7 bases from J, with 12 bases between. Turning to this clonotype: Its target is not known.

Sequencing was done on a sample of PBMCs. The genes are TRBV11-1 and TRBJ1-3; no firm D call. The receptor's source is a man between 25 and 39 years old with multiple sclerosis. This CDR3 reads CASSEQRRNTIYF. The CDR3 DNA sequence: TGTGCCAGCAGCGAGCAAAGAAGGAACACCATATATTTT.